Listed below are T cell receptor beta chains from one sample, sequenced in a study of T cells in localized non-small cell lung cancer. The protocol was immunoSEQ multiplex PCR, while the TCRdb copy is restricted to in-frame clones and leaves out a portion. The sample yields tens of thousands of clones, 91% seen once. The sample in question was peripheral blood, obtained before any cancer treatment. Receptors were obtained from a man aged 35 to 69 with stage I lung adenocarcinoma. The CDR3 runs from the conserved cysteine through the conserved F or W. D genes are given only for firm matches. A clone size is listed for some rows: how often the clone was seen (once, few, many), or a class if it is expanded.

v_gene	j_gene	abundance	d_gene	CDR3aa	CDR3nt
TRBV4-1	TRBJ2-3	-	-	CASSQVGPPLTDTQYF	TGCGCCAGCAGCCAAGTGGGGCCACCGCTCACAGATACGCAGTATTTT
TRBV10-3	TRBJ2-2	-	-	CAISEGVPGELFF	TGTGCCATCAGTGAAGGGGTACCCGGGGAGCTGTTTTTT
TRBV6-5	TRBJ2-7	-	-	CASSAPVGRIYEQYF	TGTGCCAGCAGCGCTCCGGTCGGACGGATCTACGAGCAGTACTTC
TRBV11-3	TRBJ2-7	-	-	CASSLGSTPYEQYF	TGTGCCAGCAGCTTAGGGTCTACCCCCTACGAGCAGTACTTC
TRBV18	TRBJ1-1	-	TRBD1	CASSPPTGEGTEAFF	TGTGCCAGCTCACCACCCACAGGGGAGGGCACTGAAGCTTTCTTT
TRBV6-5	TRBJ2-7	-	TRBD1	CASSYGQGFSYEQYF	TGTGCCAGCAGTTATGGACAGGGATTTTCCTACGAGCAGTACTTC
TRBV6-6	TRBJ2-7	-	TRBD2	CASSYEAGGYEQYF	TGTGCCAGCAGTTACGAAGCGGGAGGCTACGAGCAGTACTTC
TRBV7-9	TRBJ2-5	-	TRBD1	CASSLGYGRGRQETQYF	TGTGCCAGCAGCTTGGGGTATGGCAGGGGGAGACAAGAGACCCAGTACTTC
TRBV14	TRBJ2-5	-	-	CASSWGRQETQYF	TGTGCCAGCAGTTGGGGGCGGCAAGAGACCCAGTACTTC
TRBV19	TRBJ1-2	few	-	CASSTGTQNYGYTF	TGTGCCAGTAGTACCGGGACGCAAAACTATGGCTACACCTTC
TRBV7-3	TRBJ2-1	few	TRBD2	CASSLGTSGRRLGNEQFF	TGTGCCAGCAGCTTAGGGACTAGCGGGAGAAGGCTGGGGAATGAGCAGTTCTTC
TRBV5-8	TRBJ2-7	-	-	CASSLDTFEQYF	TGTGCCAGCAGCTTGGACACCTTCGAGCAGTACTTC
TRBV7-9	TRBJ2-7	-	-	CASSRQIYEQYF	TGTGCCAGCAGCCGACAGATCTACGAGCAGTACTTC
TRBV2	TRBJ1-4	once	-	CASGDFRGEKLFF	TGTGCCAGCGGGGACTTCCGAGGAGAAAAACTGTTTTTT
TRBV11-1	TRBJ2-3	-	-	CASSPGRVVTDTQYF	TGTGCCAGCAGTCCAGGGAGAGTGGTCACAGATACGCAGTATTTT
TRBV6-1	TRBJ1-2	-	TRBD1	CASSELRTGALRGYTF	TGTGCCAGCAGTGAACTCCGGACAGGGGCCCTTAGGGGCTACACCTTC
TRBV12-5	TRBJ2-7	-	-	CASGPELGPYEQYF	TGTGCTAGTGGCCCGGAACTGGGACCCTACGAGCAGTACTTC
TRBV6-1	TRBJ2-1	-	-	CASQGLGRRGEQFF	TGTGCCAGCCAGGGACTGGGGAGGAGGGGCGAGCAGTTCTTC
TRBV7-9	TRBJ1-2	-	TRBD1	CASSLPGQGNGYTF	TGTGCCAGCAGCTTACCGGGACAGGGGAACGGCTACACCTTC
TRBV2	TRBJ2-1	-	-	CASPSQNEQFF	TGTGCCAGCCCGTCTCAAAATGAGCAGTTCTTC
TRBV15	TRBJ1-2	-	-	CATSRDPRVFGYTF	TGTGCCACCAGCAGAGATCCCAGGGTATTTGGCTACACCTTC
TRBV15	TRBJ2-5	many	-	CATSMMYQETQYF	TGTGCCACCAGCATGATGTACCAAGAGACCCAGTACTTC
TRBV7-2	TRBJ2-5	-	TRBD2	CASASGIAQETQYF	TGTGCCAGCGCTAGCGGGATTGCCCAAGAGACCCAGTACTTC
TRBV6-1	TRBJ2-7	-	-	CASSDRNLVTYEQYF	TGTGCCAGCAGTGATAGGAACCTTGTAACCTACGAGCAGTACTTC
TRBV2	TRBJ1-5	-	-	CASSGTPNQPQHF	TGTGCCAGCAGTGGGACACCTAATCAGCCCCAGCATTTT
TRBV30	TRBJ1-5	-	-	CAWGVGQPQHF	TGTGCCTGGGGGGTTGGGCAGCCCCAGCATTTT
TRBV6-1	TRBJ1-3	once	-	CASSEADRTSSGNTIYF	TGTGCCAGCAGTGAAGCCGACAGGACCAGCTCTGGAAACACCATATATTTT
TRBV5-1	TRBJ1-4	-	TRBD1	CASSLGARDRGNEKLFF	TGCGCCAGCAGCTTGGGGGCTAGGGACAGGGGAAATGAAAAACTGTTTTTT
TRBV2	TRBJ2-3	-	TRBD1	CASTLGQGTDTQYF	TGTGCCAGCACCCTCGGACAGGGCACAGATACGCAGTATTTT
TRBV7-9	TRBJ2-1	-	-	CASSSSGGYNEQFF	TGTGCCAGCAGCTCGTCCGGGGGCTACAATGAGCAGTTCTTC
TRBV28	TRBJ1-5	-	-	CASSLDSNQPQHF	TGTGCCAGCAGTTTAGATTCAAATCAGCCCCAGCATTTT
TRBV5-6	TRBJ2-5	-	-	CASSLIKTGSETQYF	TGTGCCAGCAGCTTAATAAAAACAGGGTCTGAGACCCAGTACTTC
TRBV28	TRBJ2-7	-	TRBD2	CASSLLAGGPYEQYF	TGTGCCAGCAGTTTGTTAGCGGGAGGGCCTTACGAGCAGTACTTC
TRBV28	TRBJ2-1	once	TRBD2	CASRAGAYNEQFF	TGTGCCAGCAGAGCGGGAGCGTACAATGAGCAGTTCTTC
TRBV11-3	TRBJ2-7	-	-	CASTQTQSSYEQYF	TGTGCCAGCACTCAGACACAAAGCTCCTACGAGCAGTACTTC
TRBV2	TRBJ2-3	-	-	CASTLDGGAGDTQYF	TGTGCCAGCACTTTGGATGGGGGGGCAGGAGATACGCAGTATTTT
TRBV2	TRBJ2-5	once	-	CAGGVQADQETQYF	TGTGCCGGAGGCGTTCAAGCGGACCAAGAGACCCAGTACTTC
TRBV18	TRBJ2-1	-	-	CASSDRTDYSYNEQFF	TGTGCCAGCTCAGATCGGACAGATTACTCCTACAATGAGCAGTTCTTC
TRBV13	TRBJ2-7	few	TRBD2	CASSRSGSFAYEQYF	TGTGCCAGCAGCCGAAGCGGGAGTTTCGCCTACGAGCAGTACTTC
TRBV9	TRBJ2-2	-	-	CASSVDGGMGGELFF	TGTGCCAGCAGCGTAGATGGAGGAATGGGCGGGGAGCTGTTTTTT
TRBV28	TRBJ2-5	-	-	CASSLGDRTVGTQYF	TGTGCCAGCAGTTTAGGAGACAGGACCGTGGGGACCCAGTACTTC
TRBV2	TRBJ2-7	-	TRBD2	CASRPYEGTNEQYF	TGTGCCAGCAGGCCCTATGAGGGGACTAACGAGCAGTACTTC
TRBV2	TRBJ2-1	-	TRBD2	CAGGLAGVNEQFF	TGTGCCGGGGGGCTAGCGGGGGTAAATGAGCAGTTCTTC
TRBV11-2	TRBJ2-7	-	-	CASSFGGSYEQYF	TGTGCCAGCAGCTTCGGGGGATCCTACGAGCAGTACTTC
TRBV7-9	TRBJ2-5	-	-	CASSTTGQETQYF	TGTGCCAGCAGCACCACAGGGCAAGAGACCCAGTACTTC
TRBV7-9	TRBJ2-1	once	-	CASSRIGTDNEQFF	TGTGCCAGCAGCCGAATCGGGACGGACAATGAGCAGTTCTTC
TRBV9	TRBJ2-1	few	-	CASSVELASFHEQFF	TGTGCCAGCAGCGTAGAGTTAGCTTCATTCCATGAGCAGTTCTTC
TRBV6-1	TRBJ2-7	-	TRBD2	CASSVQLAVVYEQYF	TGTGCCAGCAGTGTTCAGCTAGCGGTAGTTTACGAGCAGTACTTC
TRBV30	TRBJ2-5	once	TRBD1	CAWSDLQGRGETQYF	TGTGCCTGGAGTGACCTACAGGGGCGCGGGGAGACCCAGTACTTC
TRBV4-2	TRBJ2-2	-	TRBD2	CASSPLGASGNTGELFF	TGTGCCAGCAGCCCCCTCGGGGCTAGCGGGAACACCGGGGAGCTGTTTTTT
TRBV28	TRBJ2-1	-	TRBD2	CASSVLAGLNEQFF	TGTGCCAGCAGTGTTTTAGCGGGGCTCAATGAGCAGTTCTTC
TRBV5-1	TRBJ2-3	-	TRBD2	CASSLGTSGTDTQYF	TGCGCCAGCAGCTTGGGGACTAGCGGCACAGATACGCAGTATTTT
TRBV6-5	TRBJ1-4	few	-	CASSDWQINEKLFF	TGTGCCAGCAGTGATTGGCAGATTAATGAAAAACTGTTTTTT
TRBV5-5	TRBJ1-5	-	TRBD1	CASSPGTDSNQPQHF	TGTGCCAGCAGCCCAGGGACAGATAGCAATCAGCCCCAGCATTTT
TRBV5-1	TRBJ2-1	-	TRBD2	CASTQGPRVLAGGSNEQFF	TGCGCCAGCACCCAAGGCCCTAGAGTACTAGCGGGCGGGTCTAATGAGCAGTTCTTC
TRBV30	TRBJ2-7	-	-	CAWSPSYEQYF	TGTGCCTGGAGCCCATCGTACGAGCAGTACTTC
TRBV2	TRBJ1-1	-	TRBD1	CASSEEGQGVNTEAFF	TGTGCCAGCAGTGAGGAGGGACAGGGAGTGAACACTGAAGCTTTCTTT
TRBV28	TRBJ1-5	-	TRBD1	CATQGGSNQPQHF	TGTGCCACCCAGGGGGGGAGCAATCAGCCCCAGCATTTT